This passage covers 25 T cell receptor beta chains from one sample sequenced in a study of cytomegalovirus exposure and HLA in healthy donors. The PCR made use of 60 Vbeta and 13 Jbeta primers. The protocol was immunoSEQ multiplex PCR, while the TCRdb copy is restricted to in-frame clones and leaves out a portion. The sample shows 65,000 to 90,000 clones, just over 85% of them seen only once. The specimen was PBMCs. Every receptor here comes from a woman aged 25-40 years in good health and CMV-seronegative.

V gene TRBV2 combines with J gene TRBJ2-2, with 9 bases fitting TRBD1. J lost 7 bases, V lost 5 bases, and 5 bases had no gene match. The CDR3 has 14 amino acids. Germline CDR1 SNHLY, CDR2 FYNNEI. The CDR3 protein is CASSSGTGYGELFF. CDR3 nucleotides: TGTGCCAGCAGTTCCGGGACAGGGTACGGGGAGCTGTTTTTT.

V gene TRBV7-9 combines with J gene TRBJ2-5; TRBD2 agrees at 11 bases. The V gene's germline CDR1 is SEHNR and CDR2 FQNEAQ (reference sequence). V lost 2 bases and J lost 5; bases outside the gene matches: 7. CDR3 length equals 16 residues. This CDR3 reads CASSLMTSGVLETQYF. CDR3 coding DNA: TGTGCCAGCAGCTTAATGACTAGCGGGGTCCTGGAGACCCAGTACTTC.

The rearrangement joins TRBV6-5 to TRBJ2-3; 11 bases agree with TRBD2. The CDR3 totals 16 residues. The trim removed 2 bases at V and 1 base at J, leaving 2 bases unmatched. Looked up from germline, CDR1 is MNHEY and CDR2 is SVGAGI. The CDR3 is CASSYEGLAGTDTQYF. In DNA form, the CDR3 reads TGTGCCAGCAGTTACGAGGGACTAGCGGGCACAGATACGCAGTATTTT.

The rearrangement uses TRBV19 and TRBJ1-2; 9 nucleotides match TRBD1. CDR1 and CDR2 (germline): LNHDA, SQIVND (reference sequence). The CDR3 sequence is 15 residues long. J gave up 6 bases and V 5 bases, and 10 bases lay outside the gene matches. CDR3 residues: CASSFQDRGGNGYTF. CDR3 DNA: TGTGCCAGTAGTTTCCAGGACAGGGGTGGAAATGGCTACACCTTC.

This chain uses TRBV9 with TRBJ2-7, with a tentative D call TRBD2 (6 bases). Trimming left V 7 bases short and J 2 bases short, with 19 bases between. CDR3 size: 15 residues. In germline, CDR1 is SGDLS, CDR2 YYNGEE. The CDR3 sequence: CASSHGGSPTYEQYF. In DNA, the CDR3 is TGTGCCAGCTCCCATGGGGGGAGCCCCACCTACGAGCAGTACTTC.

The chain employs TRBV6-5 and TRBJ2-7; 7 nucleotides agree with TRBD1. This CDR3 is 13 amino acids long. From germline, CDR1 is MNHEY and CDR2 SVGAGI. V was pared by 6 bases and J by 3 bases, with 5 bases of the junction left unmatched. The CDR3 spells CASRPRGSYEQYF. CDR3 nucleotides: TGTGCCAGCAGGCCCAGGGGGAGCTACGAGCAGTACTTC.

This chain links TRBV13 with TRBJ2-1, with a weak D call TRBD2 (5 bases). The V end was cut by 5 bases, the J end by 6 bases, with 14 bases between. This CDR3 comprises 14 residues. Germline V lookup: CDR1 PRHDT, CDR2 FYEKMQ (reference sequence). The chain's CDR3 is CASSPGSGSNEQFF. The CDR3 DNA sequence: TGTGCCAGCAGCCCCGGATCGGGGTCCAATGAGCAGTTCTTC.

V gene TRBV19 combines with J gene TRBJ1-1, with 9 bases lining up with TRBD1. Per germline, CDR1 LNHDA and CDR2 SQIVND (reference sequence). Trimming took 0 bases from V and 3 from J; bases not matched to a gene: 2. The CDR3 extends over 15 amino acids. This CDR3 is CASSIEGQGYTEAFF. The CDR3 region has the DNA TGTGCCAGTAGTATAGAGGGACAGGGATACACTGAAGCTTTCTTT.

This chain uses TRBV18 with TRBJ1-3, with 7 bases identical to TRBD1. CDR1 KGHSH and CDR2 LQKENI come from the germline V gene. The trim removed 4 bases at V and 3 bases at J, leaving 3 bases unmatched. This CDR3 has 14 amino acids. In DNA form, the CDR3 reads TGTGCCAGCTCACTAACAGGGGATGGAAACACCATATATTTT. Amino acids: CASSLTGDGNTIYF.

V and J are TRBV2 and TRBJ1-5; no reliable D call. The CDR3 contains 15 residues. Trimming removed 4 bases from V and 7 bases from J, with 17 bases in between. Germline CDR1 is SNHLY and CDR2 is FYNNEI. CDR3 residues: CASSAERGGGQPQHF. Written as DNA, the CDR3 is TGTGCCAGCAGTGCCGAGCGGGGTGGTGGCCAGCCCCAGCATTTT.

The chain employs TRBV9 and TRBJ2-7, with 11 bases that match TRBD2. V gave up 2 bases and J gave up 1 base; unmatched junction bases: 11. The CDR3 contains 18 residues. Germline V gene lookup returns CDR1 SGDLS and CDR2 YYNGEE. The CDR3 loop reads CASSVSGSLAGGSYEQYF. CDR3 sequence (DNA): TGTGCCAGCAGCGTTAGTGGTTCGCTAGCGGGAGGTTCCTACGAGCAGTACTTC. The whole variable domain, filled in from reference TRBV9 and TRBJ2-7, reads DSGVTQTPKHLITATGQRVTLRCSPRSGDLSVYWYQQSLDQGLQFLIQYYNGEERAKGNILERFSAQQFPDLHSELNLSSLELGDSALYFCASSVSGSLAGGSYEQYFGPGTRLTVT.

This chain links TRBV19 with TRBJ2-4, with TRBD2 identical over 13 bases. The germline V gene encodes CDR1 LNHDA and CDR2 SQIVND (reference sequence). With V trimmed by 9 bases and J by 0 bases, 5 bases remained unmatched. This CDR3 contains 16 residues. CDR3 region: CASRTSGGQAKNIQYF. Written as DNA, the CDR3 is TGTGCCAGCAGGACTAGCGGGGGCCAAGCCAAAAACATTCAGTACTTC.

This chain connects TRBV30 to TRBJ1-2, with D possibly TRBD1 on 6 matching bases. The CDR3 runs to 16 residues. Germline V lookup: CDR1 GTSNPN, CDR2 SVGIG (reference sequence). The ends were cut back, 1 base at V and 4 bases at J, with 19 bases in the middle. CDR3 region: CAWSDGLGIQGYGYTF. In nucleotides, the CDR3 is TGTGCCTGGAGTGATGGTCTGGGAATACAGGGCTATGGCTACACCTTC.

The chain links TRBV19 to TRBJ2-1; 8 nucleotides agree with TRBD1. Trimming cost V 6 bases and J 4 bases; bases outside gene matches: 5. Germline CDR1 reads LNHDA; CDR2 reads SQIVND (reference sequence). The CDR3 runs to 14 residues. CDR3 sequence: CASSVGQGYNEQFF. The CDR3 region has the DNA TGTGCCAGTAGCGTAGGACAGGGTTACAATGAGCAGTTCTTC.

The rearrangement joins TRBV6-4 to TRBJ2-3; 9 nucleotides match TRBD2. Germline trimming cut 2 bases from V and 5 bases from J; bases unmatched to any gene: 5. The CDR3 is 15 residues long. The germline V gene has CDR1 MRHNA and CDR2 SNTAGT. Here the CDR3 reads CASSDTGTSLDTQYF. CDR3 nucleotide sequence: TGTGCCAGCAGTGACACGGGGACTAGCCTAGATACGCAGTATTTT.

V gene TRBV7-2 combines with J gene TRBJ2-7; D not resolved. Trimming took off 2 bases at V and 0 bases at J, with 11 bases between the two ends. The germline CDR1 and CDR2 sequences are SGHTA and FQGNSA. The CDR3 is made up of 15 amino acids. The CDR3 DNA follows: TGTGCCAGCAGCTTACCCCCGACAACCTCCTACGAGCAGTACTTC. Translated, it gives CASSLPPTTSYEQYF.

The chain carries TRBV11-3 and TRBJ1-4; 9 bases agree with TRBD1. The CDR3 is 16 amino acids. Germline CDR1 is SGHNT and CDR2 is YENEEA. The V and J ends lost 5 bases and 7 bases, in that order; junction bases with no gene match: 11. CDR3 loop: CASSAPLGQGFEKLFF. For the CDR3, the DNA is TGTGCCAGCAGCGCTCCTCTGGGACAGGGATTTGAAAAACTGTTTTTT.

By share, this clone counts as large. V and J are TRBV5-6 and TRBJ2-7, with 13 nucleotides matching TRBD2. Germline CDR1 reads SGHDT; CDR2 reads YYEEEE. The CDR3 totals 17 residues. The V segment lost 0 bases and the J segment 5 bases; nucleotides outside the gene matches: 8. The CDR3 spells CASSLGLGLAGVNEQYF. For the CDR3, the DNA is TGTGCCAGCAGCTTGGGGTTAGGACTAGCGGGAGTAAACGAGCAGTACTTC.

The chain combines TRBV28 with TRBJ1-3; D might be TRBD1 (5 bases). V was cut by 4 bases and J by 0 bases, with 13 bases left in between. The CDR3 loop spans 16 amino acids. The V gene's germline CDR1 is MDHEN and CDR2 SYDVKM. The CDR3 loop reads CASSSLRVHSGNTIYF. CDR3 nucleotide sequence: TGTGCCAGCAGTTCACTCAGGGTTCACTCTGGAAACACCATATATTTT.

V gene TRBV30 combines with J gene TRBJ2-2; 15 bases are a match to TRBD2. This CDR3 has 19 amino acids. V was pared by 2 bases and J by 6 bases, with 13 bases of the junction left unmatched. Germline CDR1 is GTSNPN and CDR2 is SVGIG (reference sequence). In nucleotides, the CDR3 is TGTGCCTGGAGTTCGGGACTAGCGGGAGGACCCGGCTCCGCCGGGGAGCTGTTTTTT. Translated: CAWSSGLAGGPGSAGELFF.

The chain links TRBV7-2 to TRBJ2-7; D is perhaps TRBD1 (6 bases). Germline CDR1 reads SGHTA; CDR2 reads FQGNSA. V shed 5 bases and J shed 2 bases, with 19 bases lying between them. The CDR3 totals 16 residues. The CDR3 DNA is TGTGCCAGCAGCCCCGGCCTAAACAGGGTCCCCTACGAGCAGTACTTC. Protein: CASSPGLNRVPYEQYF.

The table lists this clone with a count of one. The chain links TRBV27 to TRBJ1-5; TRBD1 is a possible D gene (6 bases). This CDR3 contains 14 residues. V gave up 6 bases and J gave up 3 bases, with 12 bases separating them. From germline, CDR1 is MNHEY and CDR2 SMNVEV (reference sequence). The CDR3 region is CASSLRDNNQPQHF. The CDR3 DNA follows: TGTGCCAGCAGCCTCCGGGACAACAATCAGCCCCAGCATTTT.

The chain combines TRBV7-2 with TRBJ2-7, with TRBD2 matching 9 bases. CDR1 SGHTA and CDR2 FQGNSA come from the germline V gene. The CDR3 totals 18 residues. The trim removed 4 bases at V and 5 bases at J, leaving 18 bases unmatched. CDR3 in DNA: TGTGCCAGCAGCTACTCCGGGACTAGCTTACGAGAGCGGAACGAGCAGTACTTC. Encoded protein: CASSYSGTSLRERNEQYF.

The CDR3 loop is CASTAQSLGGTEAFF. CDR3 in DNA: TGCGCCAGCACCGCTCAATCCCTTGGGGGGACTGAAGCTTTCTTT. V usage is TRBV5-1 and J usage is TRBJ1-1, with D possibly TRBD1 on 5 matching bases. V was cut by 6 bases and J by 5 bases, with 20 bases left in between. The CDR3 sequence is 15 residues long. From germline, CDR1 is SGHRS and CDR2 YFSETQ. The full variable domain, completed using reference TRBV5-1 and TRBJ1-1, is KAGVTQTPRYLIKTRGQQVTLSCSPISGHRSVSWYQQTPGQGLQFLFEYFSETQRNKGNFPGRFSGRQFSNSRSEMNVSTLELGDSALYLCASTAQSLGGTEAFFGQGTRLTVV.

This chain connects TRBV2 to TRBJ2-5, with 13 bases lining up with TRBD2. The J call could be wrong; TRBJ2-7 is a better fit for the DNA end. CDR1 and CDR2 (germline): SNHLY, FYNNEI. The CDR3 length is 16 residues. The CDR3 nucleotides are TGTGCCATCAAAATCGGACTAGCGGGAGCTCGGTACGAGCAGTACTTC. As protein: CAIKIGLAGARYEQYF.